Here is one T cell receptor (beta chain) with its context. The CDR3 contains 12 residues. Germline V gives CDR1 LNHDA, CDR2 SQIVND (reference sequence). With 6 bases removed from V and 3 bases from J, the gap between germline ends came to 8 bases. Assay: immunoSEQ multiplex PCR; the TCRdb copy retains only in-frame clones and omits some. This sample has 72,000 or so clones, with around nine tenths found just once. This entry is derived from a study of blood T cell repertoires in COVID-19. About the research overall: COVID-19 samples, acute and convalescent, were from the United States, Italy and Spain. Sample material is recorded as cDNA or gDNA derived from T cells, B-cell-depleted T cells, or PBMCs.

The source is a woman between 55 and 75 years old with acute or convalescent COVID-19. The V gene is TRBV19, the J gene TRBJ2-5, with a tentative D call TRBD1 (6 bases). Sequencing used peripheral blood. The CDR3 sequence is CASRQGKETQYF. In DNA, the CDR3 is TGTGCCAGTAGACAGGGTAAAGAGACCCAGTACTTC.